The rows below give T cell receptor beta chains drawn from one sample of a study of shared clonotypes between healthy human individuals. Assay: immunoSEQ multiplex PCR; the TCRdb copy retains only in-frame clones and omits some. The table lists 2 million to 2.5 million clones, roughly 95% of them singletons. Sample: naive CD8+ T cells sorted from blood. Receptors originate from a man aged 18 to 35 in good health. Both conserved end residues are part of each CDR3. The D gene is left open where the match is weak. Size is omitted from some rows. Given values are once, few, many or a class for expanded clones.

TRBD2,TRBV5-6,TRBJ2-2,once,TGTGCCAGCAGCTCGGGACTAGCGGGGGGGCCGGGCACCGGGGAGCTGTTTTTT,CASSSGLAGGPGTGELFF
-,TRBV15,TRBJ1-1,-,TGTGCCACCAGCAGATCACATACCCCGAACACTGAAGCTTTCTTT,CATSRSHTPNTEAFF
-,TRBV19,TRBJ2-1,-,TGTGCCAGTAGTATCGGTCCTAGCGCTTCCTACAATGAGCAGTTCTTC,CASSIGPSASYNEQFF
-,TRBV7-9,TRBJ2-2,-,TGTGCCAGCAGCGTCCGAGGTAGTCTCGGGGAGCTGTTTTTT,CASSVRGSLGELFF
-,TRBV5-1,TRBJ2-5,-,TGCGCCAGCAGCTTTCCCGACGAGACCCAGTACTTC,CASSFPDETQYF
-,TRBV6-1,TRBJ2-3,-,TGTGCCAGCAGTGGGGGGGAGACAGATACGCAGTATTTT,CASSGGETDTQYF
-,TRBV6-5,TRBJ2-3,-,TGTGCCAGCAGTTACCCTACTCAGGGTTATGGAGATACGCAGTATTTT,CASSYPTQGYGDTQYF
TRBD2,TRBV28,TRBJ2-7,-,TGTGCCAGCAGTTTAAACCTAGCGGGGTACGAGCAGTACTTC,CASSLNLAGYEQYF
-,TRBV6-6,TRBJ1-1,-,TGTGCCAGCACTCAATCGTCGGGGGACACTGAAGCTTTCTTT,CASTQSSGDTEAFF
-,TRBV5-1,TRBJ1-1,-,TGCGCCTGCAGGGAAGACAACACTGAAGCTTTCTTT,CACREDNTEAFF
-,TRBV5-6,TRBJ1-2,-,TGTGCCAGCAGCTTGTGGGTAGGGGGACACTATGGCTACACCTTC,CASSLWVGGHYGYTF
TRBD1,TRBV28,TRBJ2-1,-,TGTGCCAGCAGCTTCCAGGGGGTTGAGCAGTTCTTC,CASSFQGVEQFF
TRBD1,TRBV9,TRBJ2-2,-,TGTGCCAGCAGCGCGATAGCCGGGACAGGGCGGTTCGCGAACACCGGGGAGCTGTTTTTT,CASSAIAGTGRFANTGELFF
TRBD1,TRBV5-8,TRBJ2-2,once,TGTGCCAGCAGCTTGTCGGTCGGACAGGCGAACACCGGGGAGCTGTTTTTT,CASSLSVGQANTGELFF
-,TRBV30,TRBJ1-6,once,TGTGCCTGGGACACAGGAGTGGATTCACCCCTCCACTTT,CAWDTGVDSPLHF
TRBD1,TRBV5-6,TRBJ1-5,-,TGTGCCAGCAGCTCGATCGACAGGGGCGGTAATCAGCCCCAGCATTTT,CASSSIDRGGNQPQHF
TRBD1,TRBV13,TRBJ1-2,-,TGTGCCAGCAGCTCGGACGGACAGGGGCGATATACCTTC,CASSSDGQGRYTF
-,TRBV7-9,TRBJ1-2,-,TGTGCCAGCAACCCCCCAGGGGTCGCTAGGATCTTC,CASNPPGVARIF
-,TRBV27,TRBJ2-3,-,TGTGCCAGCAGTAGCATGTCGGTAGATACGCAGTATTTT,CASSSMSVDTQYF
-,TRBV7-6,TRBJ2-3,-,TGTGCCAGCAGCTATCCTACAGATACGCAGTATTTT,CASSYPTDTQYF
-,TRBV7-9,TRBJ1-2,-,TGTGCCAGCAGTTATGGACGGTTGGGCTACACCTTC,CASSYGRLGYTF
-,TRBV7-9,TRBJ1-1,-,TGTGCCAGCAGCTTAAATGGAGGGAACACTGAAGCTTTCTTT,CASSLNGGNTEAFF
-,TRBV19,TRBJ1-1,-,TGTGCCAGTAGTCCCCTCGCGGGAGTAGAGACTGAAGCTTTCTTT,CASSPLAGVETEAFF
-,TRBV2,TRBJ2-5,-,TGTGCCAGCATCGGGTCCCAAGAGACCCAGTACTTC,CASIGSQETQYF
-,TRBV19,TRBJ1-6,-,TGTGCCTCTAGTGGGGGGCTGGGAAATTCACCCCTCCACTTT,CASSGGLGNSPLHF
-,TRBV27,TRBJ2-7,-,TGTGCCAGCAGTTTATATAACTTGAACGAGCAGTACTTC,CASSLYNLNEQYF
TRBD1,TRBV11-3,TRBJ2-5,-,TGTGCCAGCAGCCCCACCCGGGACAGGGGCTTATCGGGCCAAGAGACCCAGTACTTC,CASSPTRDRGLSGQETQYF
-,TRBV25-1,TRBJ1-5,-,TGTGCCAGCAGTGAATCCGAGGGTAACCAGCCCCAGCATTTT,CASSESEGNQPQHF
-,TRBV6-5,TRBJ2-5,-,TGTGCCAGCAGTTACGGGGGGGCAAGGGAGACCCAGTACTTC,CASSYGGARETQYF
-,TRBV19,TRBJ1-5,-,TGTGCCAGTAGTATACGGTCCAAGACGGGCAATCAGCCCCAGCATTTT,CASSIRSKTGNQPQHF
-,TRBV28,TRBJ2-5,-,TGTGCCACCGATCCTAACCGGGACCCCTTCCAAGAGACCCAGTACTTC,CATDPNRDPFQETQYF
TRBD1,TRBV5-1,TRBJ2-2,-,TGCGCCAGCAGCTTGGGACAGGGCGGGGAGCTGTTTTTT,CASSLGQGGELFF
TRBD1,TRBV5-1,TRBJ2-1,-,TGCGCCAGCAGCTCCGCCGGGACAGGGGTTAGTTTAAATGAGCAGTTCTTC,CASSSAGTGVSLNEQFF
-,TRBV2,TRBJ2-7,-,TGTGCCAGCAGTTGGACACTTTCCTACGAGCAGTACTTC,CASSWTLSYEQYF
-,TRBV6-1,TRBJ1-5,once,TGTGCCAGCAGTGTCCTGACGGATAGCAATCAGCCCCAGCATTTT,CASSVLTDSNQPQHF
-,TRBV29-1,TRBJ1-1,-,TGCAGCGTTGAAGATCGAACTACTAGGACTGAAGCTTTCTTT,CSVEDRTTRTEAFF
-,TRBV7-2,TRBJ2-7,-,TGTGCCAGCAGCTTATTAACAGGGTCTTCCTACGAGCAGTACTTC,CASSLLTGSSYEQYF
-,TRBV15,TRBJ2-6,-,TGTGCCACCAGCAGAGAGGTCGGAGAGGCTGGGGCCAACGTCCTGACTTTC,CATSREVGEAGANVLTF
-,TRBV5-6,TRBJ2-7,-,TGTGCCAGCAGCGCTTATATGGGGCCTACCTACGAGCAGTACTTC,CASSAYMGPTYEQYF
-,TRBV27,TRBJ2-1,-,TGTGCCAGCAGAGGAACTAGCTTCCATGAGCAGTTCTTC,CASRGTSFHEQFF
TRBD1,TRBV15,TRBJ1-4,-,TGTGCCACCAGCGGCGGACAGGCTAATGAAAAACTGTTTTTT,CATSGGQANEKLFF
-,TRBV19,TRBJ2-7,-,TGTGCCAGTAGTAGCTCGATTAGCGTAGCCGAGCAGTACTTC,CASSSSISVAEQYF
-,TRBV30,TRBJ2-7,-,TGTGCCTGGAGTGTAGTTTCTTTAGGGGTCGACGAGCAGTACTTC,CAWSVVSLGVDEQYF
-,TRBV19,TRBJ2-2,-,TGTGCCAGTACGGAGTGGACCGGGGAGCTGTTTTTT,CASTEWTGELFF
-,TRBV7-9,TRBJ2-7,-,TGTGCCAGCAGCCCTCAATTGAGCTCCTACGAGCAGTACTTC,CASSPQLSSYEQYF
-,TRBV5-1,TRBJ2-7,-,TGCGCCAGCAGCTCGGGGACGGGCTCCTACGAGCAGTACTTC,CASSSGTGSYEQYF
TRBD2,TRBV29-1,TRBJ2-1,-,TGCAGCGTTGAAGATTGGATAGCGGGAGTTAATGAGCAGTTCTTC,CSVEDWIAGVNEQFF
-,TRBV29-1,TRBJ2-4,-,TGCAGCGTTGATTCCCGGGTGGGGGACAACCAGGCCAAAAACATTCAGTACTTC,CSVDSRVGDNQAKNIQYF
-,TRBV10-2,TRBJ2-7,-,TGCGCCAGCAGCCCGGGCTACGAGCAGTACTTC,CASSPGYEQYF
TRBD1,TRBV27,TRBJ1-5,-,TGTGCCAGCAGTCCACAGGGGCTAGGTCAGCCCCAGCATTTT,CASSPQGLGQPQHF
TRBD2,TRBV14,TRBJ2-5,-,TGTGCCAGCAGCCATACCAGCGGGATCACGGAGACCCAGTACTTC,CASSHTSGITETQYF
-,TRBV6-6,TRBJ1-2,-,TGTGCCAGCAGTTACGAGGACAGCGGCTTCCCCTATGGCTACACCTTC,CASSYEDSGFPYGYTF